A single sample is the source of the 25 T cell receptor beta chains below, sequenced in a study of blood T cell repertoires in COVID-19. Here immunoSEQ multiplex PCR was the method, and the copy in TCRdb shows in-frame clones only, minus some. This table holds 50,000 to 80,000 clones, 86% found once. The specimen sequenced was peripheral blood. These receptors were collected from a man in his fifties with active COVID-19.

The rearrangement joins TRBV4-2 to TRBJ1-2; D possibly corresponds to TRBD1 (5 bases). CDR1 LGHNA and CDR2 YNFKEQ come from the germline V gene. Trimming took off 0 bases at V and 6 bases at J, with 14 bases between the two ends. This CDR3 spans 15 amino acids. CDR3 DNA: TGTGCCAGCAGCCAAGATCCTCAGGGCGAAAATGGCTACACCTTC. This encodes CASSQDPQGENGYTF.

The chain employs TRBV14 and TRBJ2-7, with TRBD1 as a possible D gene (6 bases). Per the germline V gene, CDR1 is SGHDN and CDR2 is FVKESK. The CDR3 covers 15 residues. The V gene lost 5 bases and the J gene lost 3 bases, with 17 bases spanning the gap. The CDR3 reads CASSTRQANFYEQYF. The CDR3 DNA sequence: TGTGCCAGCAGCACTCGACAGGCCAATTTCTACGAGCAGTACTTC.

This chain connects TRBV5-6 to TRBJ1-4; D ambiguous. Germline CDR1 and CDR2: SGHDT and YYEEEE. The CDR3 spans 14 residues. With 0 bases removed from V and 3 bases from J, the gap between germline ends came to 6 bases. The CDR3 nucleotides are TGTGCCAGCAGCTTGGGCAGTCCTAATGAAAAACTGTTTTTT. It codes for CASSLGSPNEKLFF.

V and J are TRBV7-2 and TRBJ2-2, with TRBD2 matching 11 bases. The junction had 3 bases not matched to a gene; V was cut back by 1 base and J by 2 bases. The CDR3 sequence is 17 residues long. The germline V gene encodes CDR1 SGHTA and CDR2 FQGNSA. The CDR3 DNA sequence: TGTGCCAGCAGCTTAGGTCTAGCGGGAGGTAACACCGGGGAGCTGTTTTTT. Amino acids: CASSLGLAGGNTGELFF.

This sequence joins TRBV30 and TRBJ2-3, with 7 positions matching TRBD2. Looked up from germline, CDR1 is GTSNPN and CDR2 is SVGIG (reference sequence). V dropped 2 bases and J dropped 0; count of bases not matched to a gene: 5. The CDR3 runs to 15 residues. CDR3 region: CAWSSLGGSTDTQYF. CDR3 DNA: TGTGCCTGGAGTTCCCTCGGGGGGAGCACAGATACGCAGTATTTT.

The genes are TRBV25-1 and TRBJ2-7, with 8 bases lining up with TRBD1. Germline V CDR1 and CDR2: MGHDK, SYGVNS. There are 13 residues in the CDR3. V lost 6 bases, J lost 4 bases, and 5 bases stayed unmatched. CDR3 sequence: CASRAGTGYEQYF. The CDR3 DNA reads as TGTGCCAGCAGGGCCGGGACAGGTTACGAGCAGTACTTC.

This clone has only one observation. The V gene is TRBV4-2, the J gene TRBJ2-3; 8 bases are a match to TRBD2. Germline CDR1 reads LGHNA; CDR2 reads YNFKEQ. Unmatched junction bases numbered 13, after V lost 0 bases and J lost 2 bases. There are 19 residues in the CDR3. The CDR3 loop is CASSQDIMPGGAPTDTQYF. For the CDR3, the DNA is TGTGCCAGCAGCCAAGATATCATGCCCGGGGGGGCCCCCACAGATACGCAGTATTTT.

The J gene is TRBJ2-2, the V gene TRBV12-5, with 8 bases aligning to TRBD2. In germline, CDR1 is LGHNT, CDR2 FRNRAP. Trimming cost V 5 bases and J 0 bases; bases outside gene matches: 8. This CDR3 spans 17 amino acids. The CDR3 coding sequence is TGTGCTAGTGGTCGACCAGAGACTAGCGCGAACACCGGGGAGCTGTTTTTT. It encodes CASGRPETSANTGELFF.

The chain couples TRBV3-1 (or the pseudogene TRBV3-2) to TRBJ1-5; D unclear. V dropped 2 bases and J dropped 4 bases, with 12 bases sitting between them. This CDR3 is built from 15 residues. Germline V lookup: CDR1 LGHDT, CDR2 YNNKEL (reference sequence). CDR3 residues: CASSQNTAGNQPQHF. The CDR3 coding sequence is TGTGCCAGCAGCCAAAATACGGCCGGGAATCAGCCCCAGCATTTT.

The CDR3 nucleotides read TGTGCCAGCAGCCCTACTCTGTCGAGGCCCCTCACAGATACGCAGTATTTT. Translation gives CASSPTLSRPLTDTQYF. The chain combines TRBV14 with TRBJ2-3; D unclear. This CDR3 is built from 17 residues. CDR1 is SGHDN and CDR2 is FVKESK in the germline V gene. The V end was cut by 4 bases, the J end by 2 bases, with 19 bases between. Based on the CDR3 plus reference TRBV14 and TRBJ2-3, the full variable domain is EAGVTQFPSHSVIEKGQTVTLRCDPISGHDNLYWYRRVMGKEIKFLLHFVKESKQDESGMPNNRFLAERTGGTYSTLKVQPAELEDSGVYFCASSPTLSRPLTDTQYFGPGTRLTVL.

The rearrangement links TRBV18 to TRBJ2-7, with a weak D call TRBD1 (6 bases). The CDR3 sequence is 13 residues long. CDR1 is KGHSH, CDR2 LQKENI, per germline. V was trimmed by 4 bases and J by 5 bases, leaving 12 bases between them. The CDR3 DNA sequence: TGTGCCAGCTCACAACAGGGATGGGACGAGCAGTACTTC. As protein: CASSQQGWDEQYF.

J is TRBJ2-1 and V is TRBV3-1 (or the pseudogene TRBV3-2); 15 nucleotides match TRBD2. The germline CDR1 and CDR2 sequences are LGHDT and YNNKEL (reference sequence). The CDR3 is 19 amino acids. After removal of 4 bases from V and 2 bases from J, the junction contained 9 bases not matched to a gene. The CDR3 DNA reads TGTGCCAGCAGCCCGCTGCCTCGGACTAGCGGGGGGGCCTACAATGAGCAGTTCTTC. Translation: CASSPLPRTSGGAYNEQFF.

The rearrangement uses TRBV3-1 (or the pseudogene TRBV3-2) and TRBJ2-1; TRBD2 matches at 8 bases. From germline, CDR1 is LGHDT and CDR2 YNNKEL (reference sequence). The V and J ends lost 7 bases and 4 bases, in that order; junction bases with no gene match: 6. The CDR3 extends over 14 amino acids. CDR3 residues: CASTPGGGYNEQFF. The DNA for the CDR3 is TGTGCCAGCACCCCTGGCGGGGGGTACAATGAGCAGTTCTTC.

The chain is built from TRBV3-1 (or the pseudogene TRBV3-2) and TRBJ2-5; 9 positions match TRBD1. Germline trimming cut 4 bases from V and 5 bases from J; bases unmatched to any gene: 5. Germline V CDR1 and CDR2: LGHDT, YNNKEL (reference sequence). The CDR3 is 14 amino acids. CDR3 amino acids: CASSPYRGRETQYF. CDR3 DNA: TGTGCCAGCAGCCCTTACAGGGGGCGGGAGACCCAGTACTTC.

The sample holds a few counts of this clone. This chain links TRBV18 with TRBJ1-2, with a tentative D call TRBD1 (5 bases). This CDR3 has 15 residues. The ends were cut back, 3 bases at V and 2 bases at J, with 13 bases in the middle. Germline V gene sequence: CDR1 KGHSH, CDR2 LQKENI. This CDR3 is CASSPLQVGNYGYTF. The CDR3 coding sequence is TGTGCCAGCTCACCTCTACAGGTTGGGAACTATGGCTACACCTTC.

This clone has only one observation. The chain employs TRBV27 and TRBJ2-1; 8 bases line up with TRBD2. This CDR3 has 14 amino acids. The trim removed 4 bases at V and 5 bases at J, leaving 4 bases unmatched. Germline values: CDR1 MNHEY, CDR2 SMNVEV (reference sequence). The CDR3, as DNA: TGTGCCAGCAGTTCCCCGGGGGGGGACAATGAGCAGTTCTTC. It encodes CASSSPGGDNEQFF.

The chain combines TRBV4-2 with TRBJ2-3; 11 bases fit TRBD2. CDR3 length equals 15 residues. CDR1 LGHNA and CDR2 YNFKEQ come from the germline V gene. The junction had 3 bases not matched to a gene; V was cut back by 5 bases and J by 2 bases. The CDR3 sequence: CASSSSGGITDTQYF. CDR3 coding DNA: TGTGCCAGCAGCTCTAGCGGGGGGATCACAGATACGCAGTATTTT.

V and J are TRBV7-2 and TRBJ2-5, with 7 bases aligning to TRBD1. V dropped 6 bases and J dropped 5; count of bases not matched to a gene: 12. This CDR3 comprises 15 residues. CDR1 SGHTA and CDR2 FQGNSA come from the germline V gene. The CDR3 loop is CASRQRQGVFETQYF. As DNA, the CDR3 is TGTGCCAGCAGACAACGACAGGGAGTTTTTGAGACCCAGTACTTC. Full variable domain (outside the CDR3, taken from reference TRBV7-2 and TRBJ2-5): GAGVSQSPSNKVTEKGKDVELRCDPISGHTALYWYRQSLGQGLEFLIYFQGNSAPDKSGLPSDRFSAERTGGSVSTLTIQRTQQEDSAVYLCASRQRQGVFETQYFGPGTRLLVL.

This chain joins TRBV9 and TRBJ1-1, with unresolved D. Germline-derived CDR1 and CDR2 are SGDLS and YYNGEE. V was clipped by 3 bases and J by 2 bases, with 11 bases between them. The CDR3 is 14 amino acids. CDR3 protein: CASSGKTGNTEAFF. CDR3 bases: TGTGCCAGCAGCGGAAAAACGGGAAACACTGAAGCTTTCTTT.

The genes are TRBV7-9 and TRBJ2-5, with 11 bases fitting TRBD2. V shed 5 bases, J shed 5 bases, and the junction held 10 bases outside the gene matches. From germline, CDR1 is SEHNR and CDR2 FQNEAQ (reference sequence). The CDR3 has 16 residues. CDR3 region: CASSLPSSGRWETQYF. CDR3 in DNA: TGTGCCAGCAGCCTTCCGTCTAGCGGGAGGTGGGAGACCCAGTACTTC.

This chain connects TRBV6-1 to TRBJ1-6, with TRBD1 matching 8 bases. Germline trimming cut 3 bases from V and 9 bases from J; bases unmatched to any gene: 7. The CDR3 has 15 amino acids. Germline loops: CDR1 MNHNS, CDR2 SASEGT. CDR3 bases: TGTGCCAGCAGTGAGGCTGGACAGGGTCTTTCACCCCTCCACTTT. Amino acids: CASSEAGQGLSPLHF.

The chain joins TRBV7-5 to TRBJ2-1; the listed D gene, TRBD2, was not tested against the DNA. TRBV7-5 is deemed a pseudogene. CDR3 size: 16 residues. Here the CDR3 DNA reads TGTGCCAGAAGCTTAGGACTAGCGGGACGTTACAATGAGCAGTTCTTC. Protein product: CARSLGLAGRYNEQFF.

V is TRBV6-1 and J is TRBJ1-2; TRBD1 might be the D (5 bases). From germline, CDR1 is MNHNS and CDR2 SASEGT. The CDR3 sequence is 13 residues long. V gave up 1 base and J gave up 6 bases, with 9 bases separating them. The CDR3 loop is CASSEGWGDGYTF. The DNA for the CDR3 is TGTGCCAGCAGTGAAGGGTGGGGGGATGGCTACACCTTC.

V gene TRBV5-6 combines with J gene TRBJ1-1; D is unclear. Germline V gives CDR1 SGHDT, CDR2 YYEEEE. The CDR3 loop spans 14 amino acids. V was pared by 2 bases and J by 0 bases, with 8 bases between. For the CDR3, the DNA is TGTGCCAGCAGCTTCGTGGGCCTGAACACTGAAGCTTTCTTT. As protein: CASSFVGLNTEAFF.

The chain combines TRBV3-1 (or the pseudogene TRBV3-2) with TRBJ2-1, with TRBD2 matching 10 bases. Germline trimming cut 4 bases from V and 6 bases from J; bases unmatched to any gene: 6. The CDR3 is 15 amino acids. Germline CDR1 is LGHDT and CDR2 is YNNKEL (reference sequence). The CDR3 nucleotides read TGTGCCAGCAGCCCCGGGGCTAGCGGGAGCAATGAGCAGTTCTTC. As protein: CASSPGASGSNEQFF.